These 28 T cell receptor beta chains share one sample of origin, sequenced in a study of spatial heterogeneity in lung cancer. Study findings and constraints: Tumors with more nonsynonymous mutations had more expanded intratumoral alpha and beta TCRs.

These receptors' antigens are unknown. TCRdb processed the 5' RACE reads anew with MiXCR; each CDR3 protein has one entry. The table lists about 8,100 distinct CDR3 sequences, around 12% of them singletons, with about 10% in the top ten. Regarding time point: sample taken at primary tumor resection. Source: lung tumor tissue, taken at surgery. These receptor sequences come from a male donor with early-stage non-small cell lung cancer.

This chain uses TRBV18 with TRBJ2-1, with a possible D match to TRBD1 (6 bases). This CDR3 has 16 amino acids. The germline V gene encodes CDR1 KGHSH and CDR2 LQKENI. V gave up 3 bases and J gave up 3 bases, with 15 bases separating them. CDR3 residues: CASSPKSQGFYNEQFF. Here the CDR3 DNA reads TGTGCCAGCTCACCGAAGTCACAGGGCTTCTACAATGAGCAGTTCTTC.

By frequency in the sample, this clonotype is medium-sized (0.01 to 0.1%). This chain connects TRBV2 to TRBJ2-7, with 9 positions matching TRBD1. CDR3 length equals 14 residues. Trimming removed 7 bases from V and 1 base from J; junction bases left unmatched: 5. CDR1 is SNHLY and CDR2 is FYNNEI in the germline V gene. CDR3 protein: CASNQDRGSYEQYF. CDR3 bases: TGTGCCAGCAACCAGGACAGGGGTTCCTACGAGCAGTACTTC.

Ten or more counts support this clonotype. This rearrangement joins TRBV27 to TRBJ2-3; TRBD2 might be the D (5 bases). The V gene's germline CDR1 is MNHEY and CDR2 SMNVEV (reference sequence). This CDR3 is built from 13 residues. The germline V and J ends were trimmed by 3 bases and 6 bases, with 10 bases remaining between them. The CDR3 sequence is CASSFPSSDTQYF. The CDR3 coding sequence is TGTGCCAGCAGTTTTCCTAGCTCCGATACGCAGTATTTT.

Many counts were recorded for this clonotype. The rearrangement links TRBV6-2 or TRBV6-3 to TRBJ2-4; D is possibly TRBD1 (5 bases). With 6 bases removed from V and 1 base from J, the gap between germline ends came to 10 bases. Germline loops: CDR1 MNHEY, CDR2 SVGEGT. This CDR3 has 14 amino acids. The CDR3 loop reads CASRSGSAKNIQYF. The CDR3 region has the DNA TGTGCCAGCAGATCAGGGTCGGCCAAAAACATTCAGTACTTC.

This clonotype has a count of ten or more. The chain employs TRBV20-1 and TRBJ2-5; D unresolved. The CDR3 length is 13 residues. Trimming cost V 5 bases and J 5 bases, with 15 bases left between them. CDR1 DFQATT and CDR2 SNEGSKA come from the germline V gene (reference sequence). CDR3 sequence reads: CSAPLRAWETQYF. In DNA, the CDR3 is TGCAGTGCTCCCCTCAGAGCATGGGAGACCCAGTACTTC.

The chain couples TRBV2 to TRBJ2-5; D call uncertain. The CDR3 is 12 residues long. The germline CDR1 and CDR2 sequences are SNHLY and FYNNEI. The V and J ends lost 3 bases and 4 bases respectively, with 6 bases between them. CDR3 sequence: CASSEVGETQYF. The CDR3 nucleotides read TGTGCCAGCAGTGAGGTCGGAGAGACCCAGTACTTC.

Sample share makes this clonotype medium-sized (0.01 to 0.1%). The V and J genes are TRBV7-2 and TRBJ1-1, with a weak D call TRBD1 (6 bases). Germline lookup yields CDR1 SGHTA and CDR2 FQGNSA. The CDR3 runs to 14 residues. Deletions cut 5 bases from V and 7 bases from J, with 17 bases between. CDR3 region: CASSTQGRYGEAFF. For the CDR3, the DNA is TGTGCCAGCAGCACACAGGGAAGGTATGGTGAAGCTTTCTTT.

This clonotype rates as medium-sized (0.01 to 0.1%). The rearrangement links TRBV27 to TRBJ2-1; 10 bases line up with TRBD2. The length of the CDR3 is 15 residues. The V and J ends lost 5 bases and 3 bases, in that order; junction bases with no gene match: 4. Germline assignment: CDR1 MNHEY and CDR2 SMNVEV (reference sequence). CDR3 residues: CASSAWTSGYNEQFF. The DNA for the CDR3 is TGTGCCAGCAGTGCCTGGACTAGCGGCTACAATGAGCAGTTCTTC.

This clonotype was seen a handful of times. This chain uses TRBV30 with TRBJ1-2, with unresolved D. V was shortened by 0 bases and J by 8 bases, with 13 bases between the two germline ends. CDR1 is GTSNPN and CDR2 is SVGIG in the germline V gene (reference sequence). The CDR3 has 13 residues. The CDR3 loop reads CAWSVQRTDGYTF. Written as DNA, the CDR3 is TGTGCCTGGAGTGTACAAAGGACCGACGGCTACACCTTC.

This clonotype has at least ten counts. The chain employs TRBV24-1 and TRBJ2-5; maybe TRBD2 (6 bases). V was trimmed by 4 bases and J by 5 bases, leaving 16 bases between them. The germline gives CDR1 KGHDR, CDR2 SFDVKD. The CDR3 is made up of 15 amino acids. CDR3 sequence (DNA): TGTGCCACCAGTGACGACGGGACTGCCCTCGAGACCCAGTACTTC. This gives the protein CATSDDGTALETQYF.

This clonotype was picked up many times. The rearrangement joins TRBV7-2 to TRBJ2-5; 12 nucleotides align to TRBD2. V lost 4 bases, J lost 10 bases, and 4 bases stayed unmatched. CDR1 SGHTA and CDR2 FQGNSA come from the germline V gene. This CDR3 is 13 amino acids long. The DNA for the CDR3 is TGTGCCAGCAGCTCTCTAGCGGGAGGGCTCCAGTACTTC. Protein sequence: CASSSLAGGLQYF.

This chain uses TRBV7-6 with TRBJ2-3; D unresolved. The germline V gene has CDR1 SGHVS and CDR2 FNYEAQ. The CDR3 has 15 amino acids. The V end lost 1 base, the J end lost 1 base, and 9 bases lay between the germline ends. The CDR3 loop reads CASSLEILGTDTQYF. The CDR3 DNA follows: TGTGCCAGCAGCTTAGAAATTCTTGGCACAGATACGCAGTATTTT.

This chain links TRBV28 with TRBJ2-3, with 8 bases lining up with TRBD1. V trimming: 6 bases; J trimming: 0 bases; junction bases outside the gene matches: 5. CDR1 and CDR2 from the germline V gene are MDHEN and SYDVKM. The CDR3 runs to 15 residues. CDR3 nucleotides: TGTGCCAGCAGAGCCACAGGGGGGAGCACAGATACGCAGTATTTT. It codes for CASRATGGSTDTQYF.

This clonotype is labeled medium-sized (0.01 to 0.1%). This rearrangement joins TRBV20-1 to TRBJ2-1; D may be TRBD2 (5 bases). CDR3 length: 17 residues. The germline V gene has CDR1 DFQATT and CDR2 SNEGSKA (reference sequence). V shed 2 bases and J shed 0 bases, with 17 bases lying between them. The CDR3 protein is CSARLIRSGSSYNEQFF. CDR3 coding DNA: TGCAGTGCTAGACTAATTAGAAGCGGAAGCTCCTACAATGAGCAGTTCTTC.

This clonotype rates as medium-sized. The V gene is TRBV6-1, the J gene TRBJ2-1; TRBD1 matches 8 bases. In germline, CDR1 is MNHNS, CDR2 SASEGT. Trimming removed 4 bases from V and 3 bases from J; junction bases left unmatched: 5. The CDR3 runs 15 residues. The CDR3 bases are TGTGCCAGCAGTGGGCCGGGACAGGTCTACAATGAGCAGTTCTTC. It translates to CASSGPGQVYNEQFF.

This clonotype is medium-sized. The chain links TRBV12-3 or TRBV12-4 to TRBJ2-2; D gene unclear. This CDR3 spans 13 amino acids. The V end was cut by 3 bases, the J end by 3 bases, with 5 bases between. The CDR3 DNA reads TGTGCCAGCAGTTTCGGCCACACCGGGGAGCTGTTTTTT. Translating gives CASSFGHTGELFF.

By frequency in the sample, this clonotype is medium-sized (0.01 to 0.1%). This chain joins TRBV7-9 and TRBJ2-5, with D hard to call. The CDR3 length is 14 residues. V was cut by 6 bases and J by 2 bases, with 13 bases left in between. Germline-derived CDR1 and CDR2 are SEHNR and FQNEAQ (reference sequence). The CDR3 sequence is CASSLYAGQETQYF. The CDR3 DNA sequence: TGTGCCAGCAGTCTATACGCAGGTCAAGAGACCCAGTACTTC.

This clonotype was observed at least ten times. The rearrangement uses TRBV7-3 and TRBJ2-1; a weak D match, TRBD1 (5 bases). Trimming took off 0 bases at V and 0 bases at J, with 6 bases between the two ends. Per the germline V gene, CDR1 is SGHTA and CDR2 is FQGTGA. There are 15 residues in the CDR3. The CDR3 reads CASSLTGVSYNEQFF. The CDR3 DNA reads TGTGCCAGCAGCTTAACAGGGGTCTCCTACAATGAGCAGTTCTTC.

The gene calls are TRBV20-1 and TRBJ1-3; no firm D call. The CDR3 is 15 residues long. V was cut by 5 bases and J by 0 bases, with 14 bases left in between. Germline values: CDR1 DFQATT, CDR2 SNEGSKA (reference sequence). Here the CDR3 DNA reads TGCAGTGCTTCCAGTCAGCCGAGCTCTGGAAACACCATATATTTT. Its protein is CSASSQPSSGNTIYF.

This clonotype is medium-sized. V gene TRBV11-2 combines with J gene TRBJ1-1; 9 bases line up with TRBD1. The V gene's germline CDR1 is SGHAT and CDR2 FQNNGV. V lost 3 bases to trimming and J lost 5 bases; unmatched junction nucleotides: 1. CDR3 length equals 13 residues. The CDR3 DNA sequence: TGTGCCAGCAGCTTTGGACAGGGGACTGAAGCTTTCTTT. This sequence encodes CASSFGQGTEAFF.

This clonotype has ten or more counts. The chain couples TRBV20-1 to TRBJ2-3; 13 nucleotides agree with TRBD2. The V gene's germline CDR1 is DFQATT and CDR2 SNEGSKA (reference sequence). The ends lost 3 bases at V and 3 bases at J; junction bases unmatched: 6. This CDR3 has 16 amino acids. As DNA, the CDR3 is TGCAGTGCTAGCCGGACTAGCGGGAGTTTAACAGATACGCAGTATTTT. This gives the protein CSASRTSGSLTDTQYF.

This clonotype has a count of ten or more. The CDR3, as DNA: TGTGCCAGCAGTTTACAGGGGGCGTCCCACGAGCAGTACTTC. Translation: CASSLQGASHEQYF. The gene calls are TRBV12-3 or TRBV12-4 and TRBJ2-7, with 8 bases lining up with TRBD1. CDR3 length: 14 residues. Trimming took 2 bases from V and 5 from J; bases not matched to a gene: 5.

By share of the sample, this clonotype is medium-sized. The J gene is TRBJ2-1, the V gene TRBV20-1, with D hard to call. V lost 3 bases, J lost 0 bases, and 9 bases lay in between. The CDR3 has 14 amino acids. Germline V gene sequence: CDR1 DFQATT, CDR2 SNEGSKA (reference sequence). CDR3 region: CSARDRTSYNEQFF. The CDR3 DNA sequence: TGCAGTGCTAGGGACCGGACCTCCTACAATGAGCAGTTCTTC.

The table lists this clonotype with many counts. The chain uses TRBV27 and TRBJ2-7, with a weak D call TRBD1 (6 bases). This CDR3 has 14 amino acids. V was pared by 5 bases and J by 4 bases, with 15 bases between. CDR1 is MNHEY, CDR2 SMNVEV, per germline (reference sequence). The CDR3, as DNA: TGTGCCAGCAGTCAACTAGGGGGTCGGTACGAGCAGTACTTC. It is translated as CASSQLGGRYEQYF.

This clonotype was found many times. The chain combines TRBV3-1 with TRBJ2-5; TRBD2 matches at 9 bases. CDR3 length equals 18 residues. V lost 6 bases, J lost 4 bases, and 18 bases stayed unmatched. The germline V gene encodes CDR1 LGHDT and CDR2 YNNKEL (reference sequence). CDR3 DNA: TGTGCCAGCAGGACCTGGGGAGCGGGAGGCTCGTCCCGAGAGACCCAGTACTTC. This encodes CASRTWGAGGSSRETQYF.

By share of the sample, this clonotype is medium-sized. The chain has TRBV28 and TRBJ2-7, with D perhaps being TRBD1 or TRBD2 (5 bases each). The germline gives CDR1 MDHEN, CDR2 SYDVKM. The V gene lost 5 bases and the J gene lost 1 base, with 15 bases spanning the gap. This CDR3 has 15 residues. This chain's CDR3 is CASSPPSGRSYEQYF. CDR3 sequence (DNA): TGTGCCAGCAGTCCCCCTTCGGGGCGGTCCTACGAGCAGTACTTC.

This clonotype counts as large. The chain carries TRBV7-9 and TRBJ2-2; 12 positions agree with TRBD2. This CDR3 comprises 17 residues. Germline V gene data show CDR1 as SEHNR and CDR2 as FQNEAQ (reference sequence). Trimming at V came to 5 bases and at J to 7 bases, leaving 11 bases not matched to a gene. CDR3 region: CASSHSRTSGTDGELFF. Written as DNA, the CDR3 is TGTGCCAGCAGCCACTCTCGGACTAGCGGGACGGACGGGGAGCTGTTTTTT.

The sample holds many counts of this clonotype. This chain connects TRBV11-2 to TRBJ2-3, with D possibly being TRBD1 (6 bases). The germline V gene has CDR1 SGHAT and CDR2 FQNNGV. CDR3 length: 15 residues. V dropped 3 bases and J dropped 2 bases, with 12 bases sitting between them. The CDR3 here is CASSFGQFPTDTQYF. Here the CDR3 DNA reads TGTGCCAGCAGCTTTGGACAGTTTCCCACAGATACGCAGTATTTT. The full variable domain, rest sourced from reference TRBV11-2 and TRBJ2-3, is EAGVAQSPRYKIIEKRQSVAFWCNPISGHATLYWYQQILGQGPKLLIQFQNNGVVDDSQLPKDRFSAERLKGVDSTLKIQPAKLEDSAVYLCASSFGQFPTDTQYFGPGTRLTVL.